This T cell receptor beta chain was sequenced in a study of OX40 agonist ivuxolimab in advanced cancers. Whole-study context: Past anti-PD-1, anti-PD-L1 or anti-CTLA-4 therapy was accepted, and around 40% had received some.

The table came from immunoSEQ multiplex PCR; TCRdb's copy has only in-frame clones and leaves some out. The table records around 100,000 clones, 85% to 95% of them present only once. General study results and limits: Both blood CD4+ and CD8+ T cells showed clonal growth by week 6 at 0.1 to 3.0 mg/kg.

Points on this clone: Antigen: not known.

V was cut by 11 bases and J by 3 bases, with 11 bases left in between. The CDR3 runs 12 residues. The germline V gene has CDR1 SGHAT and CDR2 FQDESV (reference sequence). Sequences were derived from CD4+ or CD8+ T cells sorted from blood, sampled in a trial of the OX40 agonist ivuxolimab. This sequence joins TRBV11-1 and TRBJ2-1; a weak D match, TRBD2 (5 bases). The receptor's source is an adult with an advanced solid tumor such as melanoma, head and neck, liver or kidney cancer. CDR3 region: CASRLNYNEQFF. DNA of the CDR3: TGTGCCTCCCGACTAAACTACAATGAGCAGTTCTTC.